These 6 T cell receptor beta chains came from one sample sequenced in a study of cytomegalovirus exposure and HLA in healthy donors (dated by TCRdb to about 2017). Receptor amplification or capture employed the immunoSEQ multiplex PCR assay. TCRdb mirrors the immuneACCESS table, restricted to in-frame sequences. Some clones are absent from its copies; in checked studies, under half trace to an unresolved V gene, and the reason for the others is unknown. Recorded for this sample are hundreds of thousands of clones; roughly 87% of them occurred a single time. The ten largest clonotypes hold around 12% of the sample. Sample: PBMCs. The source of these receptors is a young man in good health and CMV-seropositive.

V gene TRBV15 combines with J gene TRBJ1-2; D remains ambiguous. Germline CDR1 LNHNV, CDR2 YYDKDF (reference sequence). Trimming pared 0 bases from V and 8 bases from J, leaving 13 bases between. The CDR3 sequence is 14 residues long. The CDR3 coding sequence is TGTGCCACCAGCAGAGATTCGGCAGGTCGCGGCTACACCTTC. Amino acid sequence: CATSRDSAGRGYTF.

This chain uses TRBV4-1 with TRBJ1-1; no clear D gene. Trimming left V 1 base short and J 2 bases short, with 8 bases between. The V gene's germline CDR1 is MGHRA and CDR2 YSYEKL. The length of the CDR3 is 14 residues. The CDR3 reads CASSQGLRNTEAFF. CDR3 sequence (DNA): TGCGCCAGCAGCCAAGGTTTGAGAAACACTGAAGCTTTCTTT.

The count of this clone is one. The gene calls are TRBV7-2 and TRBJ2-7; the match to TRBD1 covers 7 bases. CDR3 size: 13 residues. Germline CDR1 SGHTA, CDR2 FQGNSA. V shed 1 base, J shed 6 bases, and the junction held 3 bases outside the gene matches. The CDR3 coding sequence is TGTGCCAGCAGCTTAGAGGGGGCGGGCGAGCAGTACTTC. Its protein is CASSLEGAGEQYF.

The chain is built from TRBV4-3 and TRBJ2-1; 13 nucleotides line up with TRBD2. V lost 0 bases to trimming and J lost 10 bases; unmatched junction nucleotides: 9. The CDR3 spans 17 residues. Per germline, CDR1 LGHNA and CDR2 YSLEER. CDR3 nucleotides: TGCGCCAGCAGCCAAGAACCTGGACTAGCGGGAGCAGGCGAGCAGTTCTTC. As protein: CASSQEPGLAGAGEQFF.

The rearrangement joins TRBV28 to TRBJ1-2; D gene ambiguous. From germline, CDR1 is MDHEN and CDR2 SYDVKM. The CDR3 covers 13 residues. Trimming cost V 6 bases and J 7 bases, with 15 bases left between them. The CDR3 nucleotides are TGTGCCAGCAGCCCTATAGGAGTAGGTGGCTACACCTTC. This translates into CASSPIGVGGYTF.

J is TRBJ2-1 and V is TRBV11-2; TRBD1 is a possible D gene (6 bases). The CDR3 is 14 amino acids. The germline gives CDR1 SGHAT, CDR2 FQNNGV. V lost 1 base, J lost 8 bases, and 12 bases lay in between. The CDR3 spells CASSLAAGVHEQFF. The CDR3 DNA sequence: TGTGCCAGCAGCTTAGCGGCAGGGGTCCATGAGCAGTTCTTC.